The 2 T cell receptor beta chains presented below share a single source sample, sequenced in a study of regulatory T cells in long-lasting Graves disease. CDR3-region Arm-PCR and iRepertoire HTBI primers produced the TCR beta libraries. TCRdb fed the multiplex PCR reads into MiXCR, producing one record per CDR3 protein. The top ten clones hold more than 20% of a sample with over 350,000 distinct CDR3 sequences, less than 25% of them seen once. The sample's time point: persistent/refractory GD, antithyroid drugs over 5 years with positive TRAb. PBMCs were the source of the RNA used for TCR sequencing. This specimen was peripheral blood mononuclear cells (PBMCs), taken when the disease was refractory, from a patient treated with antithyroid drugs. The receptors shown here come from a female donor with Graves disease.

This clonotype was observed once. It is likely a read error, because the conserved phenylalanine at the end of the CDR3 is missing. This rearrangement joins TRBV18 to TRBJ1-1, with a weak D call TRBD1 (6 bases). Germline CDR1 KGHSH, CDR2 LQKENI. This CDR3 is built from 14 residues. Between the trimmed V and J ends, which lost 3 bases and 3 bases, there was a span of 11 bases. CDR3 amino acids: CASSPTTGHTEAFS. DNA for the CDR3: TGTGCCAGCTCACCTACGACAGGACACACTGAAGCTTTCTCT.

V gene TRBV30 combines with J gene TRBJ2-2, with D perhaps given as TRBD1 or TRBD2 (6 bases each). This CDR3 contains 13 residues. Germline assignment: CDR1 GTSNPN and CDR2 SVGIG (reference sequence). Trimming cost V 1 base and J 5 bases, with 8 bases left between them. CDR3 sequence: CAWSEGGTGELFF. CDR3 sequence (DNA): TGTGCCTGGAGTGAGGGGGGAACCGGGGAGCTGTTTTTT.